This paragraph covers one TCR beta chain sequence. Antigen specificity is unknown. The germline V gene has CDR1 LGHNA and CDR2 YNFKEQ. V dropped 3 bases and J dropped 6 bases, with 9 bases sitting between them. The CDR3 consists of 13 residues. The sample belongs to a study of cytomegalovirus exposure and HLA in healthy donors. Study conclusions and caveats: Later analysis demonstrated an association between a missense DCLRE1C variant and TCR beta V- and J-gene trimming. A later analysis reportedly found that, within productive TCRs, an Asian-associated ancestry cluster had fewer N-insertions than the mean observed across the roughly 610 donors.

The study ran its PCR with 60 Vbeta and 13 Jbeta primers. Data came from immunoSEQ multiplex PCR; TCRdb stores just in-frame clones and leaves some out. The table has 190,000 or so clones, roughly 87% seen once. The chain couples TRBV4-2 to TRBJ1-3; maybe TRBD1 (5 bases). Sequenced sample: PBMCs. The sequence was collected from a man aged 45-65 years in good health and CMV-seronegative. CDR3 nucleotides: TGTGCCAGCAGCCAGGCCAGGGAAAACACCATATATTTT. Protein product: CASSQARENTIYF.